Below, 8 T cell receptor beta chains from the same sample are listed, as sequenced in a study of T cell responses to AZD1222 COVID-19 vaccine. Sequencing was performed with immunoSEQ multiplex PCR; in TCRdb, only in-frame clones are kept and a portion is missing. The sample holds 120,000 or so clones, 75% to 90% seen once. The sequencing here drew on peripheral blood, taken on day 0 of AZD1222 vaccination. These receptors all stem from an adult in good health.

This chain connects TRBV9 to TRBJ2-7, with D perhaps TRBD1 (5 bases). The V end lost 2 bases, the J end lost 4 bases, and 13 bases lay between the germline ends. There are 14 residues in the CDR3. The V gene's germline CDR1 is SGDLS and CDR2 YYNGEE. CDR3 in DNA: TGTGCCAGCAGCGTCTCAGGGTCCTTGTACGAGCAGTACTTC. Its translation: CASSVSGSLYEQYF.

This clone was observed once. CDR3 sequence reads: CASSDGTGIPNQPQHF. CDR3 nucleotides: TGTGCCAGCAGTGACGGGACAGGGATTCCCAATCAGCCCCAGCATTTT. The chain employs TRBV6-1 and TRBJ1-5, with TRBD1 identical over 9 bases. V was clipped by 3 bases and J by 3 bases; unmatched bases: 6. The CDR3 covers 16 residues. Per germline, CDR1 MNHNS and CDR2 SASEGT.

This clone has only a few counts. V gene TRBV12-3 or TRBV12-4 combines with J gene TRBJ1-6, with D perhaps TRBD1 (5 bases). V gave up 6 bases and J gave up 9 bases, with 9 bases separating them. The CDR3 is 12 amino acids. CDR3 nucleotide sequence: TGTGCCAGCAGCGGGGGGGGTTCACCCCTCCACTTT. This codes for CASSGGGSPLHF.

The chain uses TRBV6-5 and TRBJ2-1; TRBD2 aligns across 15 bases. Germline CDR1 reads MNHEY; CDR2 reads SVGAGI. With 7 bases clipped from V and 5 bases from J, the junction kept 3 bases outside the gene matches. CDR3 length equals 15 residues. In nucleotides, the CDR3 is TGTGCCAGCACTAGGACTAGCGGGAGGGACAATGAGCAGTTCTTC. It is translated as CASTRTSGRDNEQFF.

The chain combines TRBV6-5 with TRBJ1-1; tentatively, D is TRBD1 (6 bases). V dropped 8 bases and J dropped 4 bases, with 17 bases sitting between them. CDR1 is MNHEY and CDR2 is SVGAGI in the germline V gene. The length of the CDR3 is 14 residues. The CDR3 loop is CASGPRGPGTEAFF. The CDR3 DNA follows: TGTGCCAGCGGCCCCAGGGGCCCGGGCACTGAAGCTTTCTTT.

The CDR3 loop reads CASSSSGTGFYEQYF. As DNA, the CDR3 is TGTGCCAGCAGCTCAAGCGGGACAGGGTTCTACGAGCAGTACTTC. The chain combines TRBV5-4 with TRBJ2-7; 9 bases agree with TRBD1. CDR3 length equals 15 residues. Germline values: CDR1 SGHNT, CDR2 YYREEE (reference sequence). J gave up 3 bases and V 3 bases, and 7 bases lay outside the gene matches.

J is TRBJ2-7 and V is TRBV27, with a weak D call TRBD1 (5 bases). V was clipped by 10 bases and J by 2 bases, with 9 bases between them. The CDR3 loop spans 11 amino acids. Germline V gives CDR1 MNHEY, CDR2 SMNVEV (reference sequence). The CDR3 protein is CATGHPYEQYF. In nucleotides, the CDR3 is TGTGCCACCGGACACCCCTACGAGCAGTACTTC.

The rearrangement links TRBV2 to TRBJ1-2; tentatively, D is TRBD1 (6 bases). Per the germline V gene, CDR1 is SNHLY and CDR2 is FYNNEI. The V end was cut by 5 bases, the J end by 4 bases, with 20 bases between. The CDR3 loop spans 16 amino acids. The CDR3 DNA reads TGTGCCAGCAGTTACTCGTTGGGGGCAGGAGGCTATGGCTACACCTTC. This gives the protein CASSYSLGAGGYGYTF. The entire variable domain, with the rest obtained from reference TRBV2 and TRBJ1-2, is as follows: EPEVTQTPSHQVTQMGQEVILRCVPISNHLYFYWYRQILGQKVEFLVSFYNNEISEKSEIFDDQFSVERPDGSNFTLKIRSTKLEDSAMYFCASSYSLGAGGYGYTFGSGTRLTVV.